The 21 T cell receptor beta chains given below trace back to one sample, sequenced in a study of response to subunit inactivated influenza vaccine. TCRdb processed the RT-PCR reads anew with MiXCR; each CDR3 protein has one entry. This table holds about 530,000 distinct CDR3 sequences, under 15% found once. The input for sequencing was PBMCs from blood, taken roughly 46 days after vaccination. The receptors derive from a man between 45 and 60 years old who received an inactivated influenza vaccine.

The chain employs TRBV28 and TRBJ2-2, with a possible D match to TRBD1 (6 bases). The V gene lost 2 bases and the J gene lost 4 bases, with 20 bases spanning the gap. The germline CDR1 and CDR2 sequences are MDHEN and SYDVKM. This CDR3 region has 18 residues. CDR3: CASSLAPAGTWSTGELFF. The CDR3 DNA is TGTGCCAGCAGTTTAGCTCCCGCCGGGACATGGAGCACCGGGGAGCTGTTTTTT.

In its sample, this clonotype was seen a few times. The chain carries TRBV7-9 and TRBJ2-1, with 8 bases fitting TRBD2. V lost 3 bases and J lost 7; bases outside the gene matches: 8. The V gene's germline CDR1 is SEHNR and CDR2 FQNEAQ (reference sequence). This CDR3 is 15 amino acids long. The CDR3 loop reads CASSFRAGGQNEQFF. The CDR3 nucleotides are TGTGCCAGCAGCTTTCGCGCGGGAGGTCAAAATGAGCAGTTCTTC.

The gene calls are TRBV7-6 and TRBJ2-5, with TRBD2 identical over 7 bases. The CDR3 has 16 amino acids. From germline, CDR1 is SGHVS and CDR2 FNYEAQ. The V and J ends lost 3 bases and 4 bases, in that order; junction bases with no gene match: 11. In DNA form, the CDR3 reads TGTGCCAGCAGCTTGACTAGCAGTTCTGGCGGAGAGACCCAGTACTTC. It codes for CASSLTSSSGGETQYF.

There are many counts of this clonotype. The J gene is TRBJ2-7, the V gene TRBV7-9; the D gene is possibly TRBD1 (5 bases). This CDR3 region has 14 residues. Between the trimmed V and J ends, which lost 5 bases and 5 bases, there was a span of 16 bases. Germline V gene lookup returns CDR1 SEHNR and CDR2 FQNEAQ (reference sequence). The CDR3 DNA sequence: TGTGCCAGCAGCCAAGGCAGGGCGCCCCACGAGCAGTACTTC. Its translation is CASSQGRAPHEQYF. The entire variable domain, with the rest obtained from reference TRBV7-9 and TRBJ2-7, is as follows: DTGVSQNPRHKITKRGQNVTFRCDPISEHNRLYWYRQTLGQGPEFLTYFQNEAQLEKSRLLSDRFSAERPKGSFSTLEIQRTEQGDSAMYLCASSQGRAPHEQYFGPGTRLTVT.

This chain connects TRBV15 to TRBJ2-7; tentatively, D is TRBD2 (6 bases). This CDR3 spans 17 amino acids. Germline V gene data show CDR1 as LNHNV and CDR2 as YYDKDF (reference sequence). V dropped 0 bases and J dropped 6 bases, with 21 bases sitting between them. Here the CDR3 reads CATSRDSVAGLSIEQYF. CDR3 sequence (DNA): TGTGCCACCAGCAGAGATTCTGTGGCGGGACTCTCGATCGAGCAGTACTTC.

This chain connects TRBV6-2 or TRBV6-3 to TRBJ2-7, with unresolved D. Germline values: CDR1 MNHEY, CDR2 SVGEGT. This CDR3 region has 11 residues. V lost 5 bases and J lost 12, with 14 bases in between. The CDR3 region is CASSIGVLRYF. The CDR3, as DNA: TGTGCCAGCAGTATCGGAGTGTTGCGGTACTTC.

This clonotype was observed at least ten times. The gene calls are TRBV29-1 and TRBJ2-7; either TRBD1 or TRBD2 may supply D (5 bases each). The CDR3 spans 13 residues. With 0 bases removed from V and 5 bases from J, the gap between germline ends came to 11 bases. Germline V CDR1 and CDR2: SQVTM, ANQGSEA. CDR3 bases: TGCAGCGTTGAAGAGGGTCGGGGCAACGAGCAGTACTTC. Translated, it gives CSVEEGRGNEQYF.

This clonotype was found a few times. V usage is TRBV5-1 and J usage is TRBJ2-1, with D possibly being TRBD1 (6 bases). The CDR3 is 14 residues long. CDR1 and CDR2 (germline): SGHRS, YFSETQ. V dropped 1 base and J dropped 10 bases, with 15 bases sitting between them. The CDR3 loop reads CASSLSGRGYEQFF. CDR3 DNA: TGCGCCAGCAGCTTGTCGGGAAGGGGGTACGAGCAGTTCTTC.

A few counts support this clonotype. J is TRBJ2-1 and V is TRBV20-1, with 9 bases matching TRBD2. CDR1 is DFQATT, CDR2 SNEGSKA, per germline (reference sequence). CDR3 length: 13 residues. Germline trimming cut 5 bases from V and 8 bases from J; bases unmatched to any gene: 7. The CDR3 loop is CSAARRGGHEQFF. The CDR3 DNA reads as TGCAGTGCTGCCCGGCGGGGGGGCCATGAGCAGTTCTTC.

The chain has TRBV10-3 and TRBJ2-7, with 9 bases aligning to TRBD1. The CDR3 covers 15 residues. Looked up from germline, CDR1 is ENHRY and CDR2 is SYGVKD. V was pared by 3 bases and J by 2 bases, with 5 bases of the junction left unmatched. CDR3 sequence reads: CAISEEGQGTYEQYF. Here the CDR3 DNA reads TGTGCCATCAGTGAAGAGGGACAGGGTACCTACGAGCAGTACTTC.

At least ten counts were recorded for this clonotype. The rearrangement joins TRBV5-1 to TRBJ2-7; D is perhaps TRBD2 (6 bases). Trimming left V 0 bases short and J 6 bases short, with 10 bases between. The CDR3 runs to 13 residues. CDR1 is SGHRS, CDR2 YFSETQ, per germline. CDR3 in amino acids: CASSLAAGSEQYF. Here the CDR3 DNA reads TGCGCCAGCAGCTTGGCCGCGGGAAGCGAGCAGTACTTC. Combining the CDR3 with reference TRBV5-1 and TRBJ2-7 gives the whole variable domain KAGVTQTPRYLIKTRGQQVTLSCSPISGHRSVSWYQQTPGQGLQFLFEYFSETQRNKGNFPGRFSGRQFSNSRSEMNVSTLELGDSALYLCASSLAAGSEQYFGPGTRLTVT.

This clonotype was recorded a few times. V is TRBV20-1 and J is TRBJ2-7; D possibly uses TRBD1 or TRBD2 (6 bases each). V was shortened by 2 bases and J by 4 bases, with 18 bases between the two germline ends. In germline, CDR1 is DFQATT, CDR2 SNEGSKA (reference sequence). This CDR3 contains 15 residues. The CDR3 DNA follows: TGCAGTGCTAGACGGGCCTCCGGAGGGGGATACGAGCAGTACTTC. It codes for CSARRASGGGYEQYF.

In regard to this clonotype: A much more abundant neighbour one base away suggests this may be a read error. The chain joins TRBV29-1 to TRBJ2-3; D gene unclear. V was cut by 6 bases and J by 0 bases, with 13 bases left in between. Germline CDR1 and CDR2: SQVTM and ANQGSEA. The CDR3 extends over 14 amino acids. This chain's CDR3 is CSVSTGSSTDTQYF. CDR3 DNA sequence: TGCAGCGTGTCGACTGGGTCTAGCACAGATACGCAGTATTTT.

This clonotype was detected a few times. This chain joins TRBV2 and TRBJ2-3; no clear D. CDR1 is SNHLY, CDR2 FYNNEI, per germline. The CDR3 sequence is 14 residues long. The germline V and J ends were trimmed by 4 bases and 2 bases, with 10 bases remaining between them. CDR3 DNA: TGTGCCAGCAGTGGACGCAAGAACACAGATACGCAGTATTTT. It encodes CASSGRKNTDTQYF.

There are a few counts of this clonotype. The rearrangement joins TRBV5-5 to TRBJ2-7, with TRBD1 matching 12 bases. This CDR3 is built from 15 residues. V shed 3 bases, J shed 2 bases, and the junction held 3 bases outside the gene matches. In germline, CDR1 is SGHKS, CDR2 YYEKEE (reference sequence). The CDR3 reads CASSWGQGAPYEQYF. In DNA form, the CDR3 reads TGTGCCAGCAGCTGGGGACAGGGGGCCCCCTACGAGCAGTACTTC.

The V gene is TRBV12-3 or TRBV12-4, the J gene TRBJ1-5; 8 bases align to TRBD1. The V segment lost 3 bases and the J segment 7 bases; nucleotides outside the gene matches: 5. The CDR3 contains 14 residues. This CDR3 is CASSFQGARQPQHF. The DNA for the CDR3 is TGTGCCAGCAGTTTCCAGGGGGCAAGACAGCCCCAGCATTTT.

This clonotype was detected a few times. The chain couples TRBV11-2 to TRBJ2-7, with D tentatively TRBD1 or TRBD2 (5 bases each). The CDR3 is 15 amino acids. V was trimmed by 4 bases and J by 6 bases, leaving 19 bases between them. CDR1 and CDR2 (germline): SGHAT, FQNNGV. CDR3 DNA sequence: TGTGCCAGCAGCTCAATCCCGGGACGGTACTTCGAGCAGTACTTC. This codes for CASSSIPGRYFEQYF.

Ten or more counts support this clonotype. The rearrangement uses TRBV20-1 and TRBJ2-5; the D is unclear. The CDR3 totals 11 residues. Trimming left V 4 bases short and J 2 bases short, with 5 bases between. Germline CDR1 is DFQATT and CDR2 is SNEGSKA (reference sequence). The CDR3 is CSAIIQETQYF. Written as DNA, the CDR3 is TGCAGTGCTATCATACAAGAGACCCAGTACTTC.

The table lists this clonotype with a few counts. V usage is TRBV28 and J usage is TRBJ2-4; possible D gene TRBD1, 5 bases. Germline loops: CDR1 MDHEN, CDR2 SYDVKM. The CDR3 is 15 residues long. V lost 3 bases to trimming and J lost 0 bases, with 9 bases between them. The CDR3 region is CASSLTALAKNIQYF. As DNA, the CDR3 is TGTGCCAGCAGTTTGACAGCTTTAGCCAAAAACATTCAGTACTTC.

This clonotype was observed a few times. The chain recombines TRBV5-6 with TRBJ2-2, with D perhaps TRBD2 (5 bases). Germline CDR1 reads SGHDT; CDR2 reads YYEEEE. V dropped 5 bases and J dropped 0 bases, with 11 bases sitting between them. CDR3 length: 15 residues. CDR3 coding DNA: TGTGCCAGCAGTCAGGACTTCGCGAACACCGGGGAGCTGTTTTTT. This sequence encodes CASSQDFANTGELFF.

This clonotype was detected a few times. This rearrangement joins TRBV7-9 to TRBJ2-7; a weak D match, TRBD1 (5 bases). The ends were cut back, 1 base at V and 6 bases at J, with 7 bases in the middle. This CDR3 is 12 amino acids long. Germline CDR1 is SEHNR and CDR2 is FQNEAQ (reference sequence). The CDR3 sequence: CASSLGQREQYF. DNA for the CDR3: TGTGCCAGCAGCTTAGGACAGCGCGAGCAGTACTTC.